This T cell receptor beta chain was sequenced in a study of blood T cell repertoires in COVID-19. In the study overall: COVID-19 samples, acute and convalescent, were from the United States, Italy and Spain. PBMCs, B-cell-depleted T cells, or T cells provided the cDNA or gDNA that made up the material.

Per the study methods: Amplification of reference gene primers provided the estimated nucleated cell counts. The data were produced by immunoSEQ multiplex PCR, yet TCRdb's version contains in-frame clones alone and is incomplete. That table is the source of V, J and clone size, and D and trimming were worked out from the DNA. Among 250,000 to 350,000 clones, approximately 92% were seen once, and the ten largest hold approximately 6.8%. CDR3 length: 14 residues. In germline, CDR1 is MNHEY, CDR2 SVGAGI. Trimming removed 2 bases at V and 8 bases at J, with 13 bases between. Patients of the Seattle cohort, enrolled during active infection, were followed longitudinally.

Sample: peripheral blood. The clonotype comes from a woman aged 25 to 45 with COVID-19, enrolled during active disease. This chain connects TRBV6-5 to TRBJ2-1; D remains unclear. The CDR3 region has the DNA TGTGCCAGCAGTTACCTCGCCGAGTTCGATGAGCAGTTCTTC. It codes for CASSYLAEFDEQFF.